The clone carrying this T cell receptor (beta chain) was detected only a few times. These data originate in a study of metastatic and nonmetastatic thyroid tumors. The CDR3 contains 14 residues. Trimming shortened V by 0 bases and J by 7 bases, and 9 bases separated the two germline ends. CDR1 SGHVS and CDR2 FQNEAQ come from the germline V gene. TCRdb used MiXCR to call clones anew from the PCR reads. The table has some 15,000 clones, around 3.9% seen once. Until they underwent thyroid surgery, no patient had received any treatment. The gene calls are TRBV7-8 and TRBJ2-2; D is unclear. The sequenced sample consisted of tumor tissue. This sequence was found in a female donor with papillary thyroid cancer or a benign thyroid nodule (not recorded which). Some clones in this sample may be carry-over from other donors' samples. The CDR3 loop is CASSLASIGGELFF. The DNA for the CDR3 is TGTGCCAGCAGCTTAGCGAGTATTGGCGGGGAGCTGTTTTTT.